These T cell receptor beta chains were read from a single sample in a study of T-cell reconstitution after alpha-beta-depleted transplantation in children. TCRdb fed the PCR reads into MiXCR, producing one record per CDR3 protein. Of over 450,000 distinct CDR3 sequences listed, approximately 10% are singletons. The sample consisted of PBMCs, taken before TCRalphabeta/CD19-depleted stem cell transplant. The receptors come from a child younger than 10 with inherited bone marrow failure, due to receive a stem cell transplant. The CDR3 runs from the conserved cysteine through the conserved F or W. D genes are given only for firm matches. Size tells how often a clone was seen (once, few, many) or the class of an expanded clone, and some rows leave it out.

>NA|TRBV28|TRBJ2-5|NA
TGTGCCAGCAGTTTCTCTCCCGGCGGGTACCAAGAGACCCAGTACTTC
CASSFSPGGYQETQYF
>NA|TRBV7-9|TRBJ2-2|many
TGTGCCAGCAGCCATCGGGACGGGGAGCTGTTTTTT
CASSHRDGELFF
>NA|TRBV20-1|TRBJ2-3|many
TGCAGTGATAGGACTAACACAGATACGCAGTATTTT
CSDRTNTDTQYF
>TRBD1|TRBV28|TRBJ1-1|many
TGTGCCAGCAGTATACCGGGACAGGGGAACACTGAAGCTTTCTTT
CASSIPGQGNTEAFF
>NA|TRBV12-3/TRBV12-4|TRBJ2-2|few
TGTGCCAGCAACGTCAGGTCCTCTAACGGGACGTCGAACACCGGGGAGCTGTTTTTT
CASNVRSSNGTSNTGELFF
>NA|TRBV7-9|TRBJ2-1|many
TGTGCCAGCAGCGGGGGCCTCTACAATGAGCAGTTCTTC
CASSGGLYNEQFF
>TRBD1|TRBV29-1|TRBJ2-5|many
TGCAGCGTTGAGGGACAGGGGGAAGAGACCCAGTACTTC
CSVEGQGEETQYF
>NA|TRBV12-3/TRBV12-4|TRBJ1-5|many
TGTGCCAGCAGTTTATATTCGGATAGCAATCAGCCCCAGCATTTT
CASSLYSDSNQPQHF
>TRBD2|TRBV11-2|TRBJ2-1|many
TGTGCCAGCAGCTTACCCGGGAGGGCCCCCTACAATGAGCAGTTCTTC
CASSLPGRAPYNEQFF
>NA|TRBV27|TRBJ1-5|NA
TGTGCCAGCAGTACCCAGGCAGAAAATCAGCCCCAGCATTTT
CASSTQAENQPQHF
>TRBD1|TRBV7-9|TRBJ2-7|many
TGTGCCAGCAGCTCAGGACAGGGGGCAAGTGAGCAGTACTTC
CASSSGQGASEQYF
>NA|TRBV7-9|TRBJ1-3|many
TGTGCCAGCAGCTCCTCGATTATCCACAGGGCTGGAAACACCATATATTTT
CASSSSIIHRAGNTIYF
>TRBD1|TRBV5-1|TRBJ1-5|many
TGCGCCAGCAGACCCAAAACCGGGACAGGGGGCAGGGAGCCCCAGCATTTT
CASRPKTGTGGREPQHF
>TRBD1|TRBV27|TRBJ1-1|many
TGTGCCAGCATCCCCAGGGGGAGGGTGGGTGAAGCTTTCTTT
CASIPRGRVGEAFF
>NA|TRBV19|TRBJ1-1|many
TGTGCCAGTAGTATTCCAGGGACTGAAGCTTTCTTT
CASSIPGTEAFF
>TRBD1|TRBV7-9|TRBJ1-5|many
TGTGCCAGCAGCCTGGGGACAGGGAGCAATCAGCCCCAGCATTTT
CASSLGTGSNQPQHF
>NA|TRBV12-3/TRBV12-4|TRBJ2-5|many
TGTGCCAGCAGTTTTGGGGGAGGAACCTCACAAGAGACCCAGTACTTC
CASSFGGGTSQETQYF
>TRBD2|TRBV5-1|TRBJ2-1|many
TGCGCCAGCAGGCGGAGAACTAGCGCGAACTACAATGAGCAGTTCTTC
CASRRRTSANYNEQFF
>NA|TRBV20-1|TRBJ2-3|few
TGCAGTGCTAGAATCGACCTGGGGGCAGATACGCAGTATTTT
CSARIDLGADTQYF
>TRBD2|TRBV5-1|TRBJ2-1|many
TGCGCCAGCAGCTTAGCGGGAGTGGAGTACAATGAGCAGTTCTTC
CASSLAGVEYNEQFF